Sequencing of this T cell receptor beta chain was carried out in a study of Ad26.COV2.S vaccination and SARS-CoV-2 variants. Overall study: Ad26.COV2.S, an intramuscular injection, was given once or twice 56 days apart. Points from the study as a whole: Non-spike TCR breadth showed similarity between vaccine and placebo recipients.

On this clone itself: Its target is unknown.

As for treatment: about 20 received Ad26.COV2.S at low or high dose, single or two shots; a few received placebo; per-sample allocation not given. Day 63 following the first vaccine or placebo injection was when the samples were taken. The CDR3 sequence is 16 residues long. V was shortened by 3 bases and J by 4 bases, with 16 bases between the two germline ends. Germline CDR1 and CDR2: KGHSH and LQKENI. TCRdb's table, derived via immunoSEQ multiplex PCR, lists solely in-frame clones and lacks some. The repertoire includes around 450,000 clones, about 88% of them detected once, and 2.5% to 3% sits in the top ten.

V usage is TRBV18 and J usage is TRBJ1-3, with D perhaps matching TRBD1 (5 bases). The sequence was obtained from a person aged 18-65 years who received the Ad26.COV2.S COVID-19 vaccine or a placebo. The sequencing here drew on peripheral blood, taken in a trial of Ad26.COV2.S vaccine versus placebo. The CDR3 spells CASSPPGGVPGNTIYF. CDR3 sequence (DNA): TGTGCCAGCTCACCGCCCGGGGGTGTACCAGGAAACACCATATATTTT.